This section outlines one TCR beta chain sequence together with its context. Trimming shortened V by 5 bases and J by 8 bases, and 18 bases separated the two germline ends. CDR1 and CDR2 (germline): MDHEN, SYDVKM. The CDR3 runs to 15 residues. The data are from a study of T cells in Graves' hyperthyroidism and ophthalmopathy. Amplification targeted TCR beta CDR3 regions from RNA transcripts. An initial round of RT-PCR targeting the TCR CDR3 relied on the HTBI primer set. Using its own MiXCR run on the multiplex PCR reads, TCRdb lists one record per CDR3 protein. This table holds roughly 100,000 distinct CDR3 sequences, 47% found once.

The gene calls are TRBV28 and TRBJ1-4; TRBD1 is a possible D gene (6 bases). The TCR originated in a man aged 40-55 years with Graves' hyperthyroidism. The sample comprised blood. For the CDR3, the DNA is TGTGCCAGCAGTCCCGACAGGCTTGGAAACGAAAAACTGTTTTTT. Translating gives CASSPDRLGNEKLFF. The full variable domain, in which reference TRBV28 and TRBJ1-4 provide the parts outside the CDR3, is DVKVTQSSRYLVKRTGEKVFLECVQDMDHENMFWYRQDPGLGLRLIYFSYDVKMKEKGDIPEGYSVSREKKERFSLILESASTNQTSMYLCASSPDRLGNEKLFFGSGTQLSVL.